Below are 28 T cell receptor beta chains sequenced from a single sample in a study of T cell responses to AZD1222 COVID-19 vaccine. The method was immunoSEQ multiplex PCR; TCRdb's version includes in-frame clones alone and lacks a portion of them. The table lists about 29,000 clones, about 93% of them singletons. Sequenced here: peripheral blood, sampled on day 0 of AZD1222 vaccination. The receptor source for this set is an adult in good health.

The CDR3 sequence: CASSPLRTGKTHEQYF. CDR3 nucleotides: TGTGCCAGCAGTCCCCTTAGGACAGGGAAAACCCACGAGCAGTACTTC. V is TRBV28 and J is TRBJ2-7; 8 nucleotides match TRBD1. The CDR3 loop spans 16 amino acids. Trimming removed 5 bases from V and 5 bases from J; junction bases left unmatched: 14. CDR1 MDHEN and CDR2 SYDVKM come from the germline V gene.

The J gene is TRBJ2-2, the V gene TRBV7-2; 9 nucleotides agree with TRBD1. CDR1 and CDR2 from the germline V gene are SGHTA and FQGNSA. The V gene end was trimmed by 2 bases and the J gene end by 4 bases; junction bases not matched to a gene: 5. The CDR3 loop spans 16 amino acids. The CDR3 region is CASSLSRDRATGELFF. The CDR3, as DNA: TGTGCCAGCAGCTTAAGCAGGGACAGGGCCACCGGGGAGCTGTTTTTT.

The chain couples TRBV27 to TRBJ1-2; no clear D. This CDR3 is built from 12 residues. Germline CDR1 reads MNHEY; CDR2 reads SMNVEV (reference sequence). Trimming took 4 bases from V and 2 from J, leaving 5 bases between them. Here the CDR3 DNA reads TGTGCCAGCAGTTCCGGAAACTATGGCTACACCTTC. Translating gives CASSSGNYGYTF.

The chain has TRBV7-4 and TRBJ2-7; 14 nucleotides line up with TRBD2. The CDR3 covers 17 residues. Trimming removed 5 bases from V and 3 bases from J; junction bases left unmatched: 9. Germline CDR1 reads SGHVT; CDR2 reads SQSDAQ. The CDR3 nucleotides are TGTGCCAGCAGCCATGGGGGACTAGCGGGAGTAGACTACGAGCAGTACTTC. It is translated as CASSHGGLAGVDYEQYF.

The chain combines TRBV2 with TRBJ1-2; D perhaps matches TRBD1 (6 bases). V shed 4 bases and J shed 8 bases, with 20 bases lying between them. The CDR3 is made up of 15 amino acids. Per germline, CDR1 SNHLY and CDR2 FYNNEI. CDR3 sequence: CASSAIPGPGGGYTF. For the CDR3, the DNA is TGTGCCAGCAGTGCCATTCCGGGGCCCGGGGGCGGCTACACCTTC.

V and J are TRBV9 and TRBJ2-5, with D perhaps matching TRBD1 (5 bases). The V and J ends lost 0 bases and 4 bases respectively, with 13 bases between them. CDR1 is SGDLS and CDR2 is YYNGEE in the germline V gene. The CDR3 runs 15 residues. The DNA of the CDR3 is TGTGCCAGCAGCGTAGCTAGTAGGGGTGGAGAGACCCAGTACTTC. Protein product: CASSVASRGGETQYF.

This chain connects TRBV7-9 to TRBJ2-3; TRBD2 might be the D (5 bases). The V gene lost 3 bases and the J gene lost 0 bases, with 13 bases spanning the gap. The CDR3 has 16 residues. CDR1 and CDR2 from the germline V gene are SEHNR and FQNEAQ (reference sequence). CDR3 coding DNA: TGTGCCAGCAGCTTCTTAGGACTGGGTAGCACAGATACGCAGTATTTT. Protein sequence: CASSFLGLGSTDTQYF.

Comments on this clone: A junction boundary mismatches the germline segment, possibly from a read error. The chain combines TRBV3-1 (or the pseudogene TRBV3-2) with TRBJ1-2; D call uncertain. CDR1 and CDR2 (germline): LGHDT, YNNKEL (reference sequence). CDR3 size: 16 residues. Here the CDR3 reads CASSQVRTAPNYGYTF. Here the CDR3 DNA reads TGTGCCAGCAGCCAAGTCAGGACGGCTCCTAACTATGGTTACACCTTC.

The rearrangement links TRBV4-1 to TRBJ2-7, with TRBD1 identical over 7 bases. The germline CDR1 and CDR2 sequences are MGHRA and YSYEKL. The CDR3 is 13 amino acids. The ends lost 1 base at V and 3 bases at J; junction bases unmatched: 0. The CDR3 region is CASSQGTGYEQYF. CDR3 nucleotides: TGCGCCAGCAGCCAAGGGACAGGCTACGAGCAGTACTTC.

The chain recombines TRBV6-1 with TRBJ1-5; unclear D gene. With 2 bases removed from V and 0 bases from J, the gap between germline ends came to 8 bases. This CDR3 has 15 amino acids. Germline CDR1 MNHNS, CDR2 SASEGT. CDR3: CASSERFYSNQPQHF. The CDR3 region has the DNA TGTGCCAGCAGTGAACGGTTTTATAGCAATCAGCCCCAGCATTTT.

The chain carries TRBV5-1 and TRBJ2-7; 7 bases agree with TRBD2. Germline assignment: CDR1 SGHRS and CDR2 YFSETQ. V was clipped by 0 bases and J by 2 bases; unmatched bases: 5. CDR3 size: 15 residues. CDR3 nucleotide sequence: TGCGCCAGCAGCTTGGCGCCGGGACTAACCTACGAGCAGTACTTC. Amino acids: CASSLAPGLTYEQYF.

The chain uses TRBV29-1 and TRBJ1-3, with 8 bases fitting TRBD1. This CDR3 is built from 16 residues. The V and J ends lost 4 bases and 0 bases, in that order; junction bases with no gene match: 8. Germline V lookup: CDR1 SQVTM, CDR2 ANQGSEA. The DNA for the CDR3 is TGCAGCGTTGTTAGCCGACAGGGGAGCTCTGGAAACACCATATATTTT. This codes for CSVVSRQGSSGNTIYF.

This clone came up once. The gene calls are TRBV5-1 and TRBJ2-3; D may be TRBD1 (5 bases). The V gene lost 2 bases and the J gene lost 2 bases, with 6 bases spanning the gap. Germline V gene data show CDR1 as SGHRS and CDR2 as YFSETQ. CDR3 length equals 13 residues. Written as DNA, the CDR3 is TGCGCCAGCAGCTTCAGGGACACAGATACGCAGTATTTT. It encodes CASSFRDTDTQYF.

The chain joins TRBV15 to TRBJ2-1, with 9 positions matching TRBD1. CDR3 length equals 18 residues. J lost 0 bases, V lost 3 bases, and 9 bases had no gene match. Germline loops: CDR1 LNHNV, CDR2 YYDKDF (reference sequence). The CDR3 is CATSRPLGGQGSYNEQFF. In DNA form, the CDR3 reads TGTGCCACCAGCAGGCCATTAGGGGGACAGGGCTCCTACAATGAGCAGTTCTTC. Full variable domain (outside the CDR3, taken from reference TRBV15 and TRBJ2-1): DAMVIQNPRYQVTQFGKPVTLSCSQTLNHNVMYWYQQKSSQAPKLLFHYYDKDFNNEADTPDNFQSRRPNTSFCFLDIRSPGLGDTAMYLCATSRPLGGQGSYNEQFFGPGTRLTVL.

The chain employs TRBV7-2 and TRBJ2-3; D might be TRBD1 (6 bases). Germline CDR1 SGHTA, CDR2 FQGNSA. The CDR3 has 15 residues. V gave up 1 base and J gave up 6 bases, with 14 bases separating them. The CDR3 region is CASSLGTRGADTQYF. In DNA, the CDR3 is TGTGCCAGCAGCTTAGGAACCAGGGGAGCGGATACGCAGTATTTT.

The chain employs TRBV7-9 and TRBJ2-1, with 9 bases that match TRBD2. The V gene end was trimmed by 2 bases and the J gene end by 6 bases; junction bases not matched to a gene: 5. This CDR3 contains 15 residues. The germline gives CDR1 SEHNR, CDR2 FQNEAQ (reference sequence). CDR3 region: CASSLKLAGTNEQFF. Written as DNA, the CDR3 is TGTGCCAGCAGCTTAAAGCTAGCGGGGACCAATGAGCAGTTCTTC. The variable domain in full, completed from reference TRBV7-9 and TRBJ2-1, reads DTGVSQNPRHKITKRGQNVTFRCDPISEHNRLYWYRQTLGQGPEFLTYFQNEAQLEKSRLLSDRFSAERPKGSFSTLEIQRTEQGDSAMYLCASSLKLAGTNEQFFGPGTRLTVL.

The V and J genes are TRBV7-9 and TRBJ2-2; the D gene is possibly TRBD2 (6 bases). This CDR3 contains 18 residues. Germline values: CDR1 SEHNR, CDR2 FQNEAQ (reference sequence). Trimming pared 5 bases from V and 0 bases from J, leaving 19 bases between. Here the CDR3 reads CASSPGGNYRTNTGELFF. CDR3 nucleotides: TGTGCCAGCAGCCCCGGCGGGAATTACAGGACGAACACCGGGGAGCTGTTTTTT.

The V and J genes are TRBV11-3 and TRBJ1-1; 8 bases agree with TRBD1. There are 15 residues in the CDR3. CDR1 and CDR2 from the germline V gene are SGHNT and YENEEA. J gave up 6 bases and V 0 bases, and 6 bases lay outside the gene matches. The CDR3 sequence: CASSLDGQGTAEAFF. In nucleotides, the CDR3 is TGTGCCAGCAGCTTAGACGGACAGGGTACCGCTGAAGCTTTCTTT.

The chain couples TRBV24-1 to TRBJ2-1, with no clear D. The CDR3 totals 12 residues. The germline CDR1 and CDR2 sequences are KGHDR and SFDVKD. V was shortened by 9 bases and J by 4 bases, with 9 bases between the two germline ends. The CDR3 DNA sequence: TGTGCCACCGGGATACCTTACAATGAGCAGTTCTTC. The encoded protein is CATGIPYNEQFF.

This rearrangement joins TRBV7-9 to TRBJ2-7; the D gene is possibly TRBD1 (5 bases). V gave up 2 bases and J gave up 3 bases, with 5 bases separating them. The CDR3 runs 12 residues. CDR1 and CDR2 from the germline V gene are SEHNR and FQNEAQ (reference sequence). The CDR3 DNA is TGTGCCAGCAGCTTACAGGGCTACGAGCAGTACTTC. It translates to CASSLQGYEQYF.

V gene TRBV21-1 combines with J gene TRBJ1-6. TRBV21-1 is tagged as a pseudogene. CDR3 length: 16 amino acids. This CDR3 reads CASSKGFLYFNSPLHF. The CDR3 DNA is TGTGCCAGCAGCAAAGGGTTCCTCTATTTTAATTCACCCCTCCACTTT.

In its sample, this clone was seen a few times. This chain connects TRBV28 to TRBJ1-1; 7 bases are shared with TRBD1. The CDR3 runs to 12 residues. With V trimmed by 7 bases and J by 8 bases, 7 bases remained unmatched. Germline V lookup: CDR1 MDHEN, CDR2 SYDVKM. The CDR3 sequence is CASILTGQEAFF. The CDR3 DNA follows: TGTGCCAGCATCCTGACAGGGCAGGAAGCTTTCTTT.

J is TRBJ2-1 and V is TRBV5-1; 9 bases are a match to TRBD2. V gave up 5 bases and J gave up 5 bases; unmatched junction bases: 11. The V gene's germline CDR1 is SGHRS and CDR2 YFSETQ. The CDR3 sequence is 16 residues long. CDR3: CASRRRVTSGNNEQFF. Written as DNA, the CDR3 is TGCGCCAGCAGACGTAGAGTGACTAGCGGAAACAATGAGCAGTTCTTC.

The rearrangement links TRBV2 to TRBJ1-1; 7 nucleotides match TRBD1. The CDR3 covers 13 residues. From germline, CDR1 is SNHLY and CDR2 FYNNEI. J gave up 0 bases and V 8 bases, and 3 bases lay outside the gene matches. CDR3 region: CASLQGLNTEAFF. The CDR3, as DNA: TGTGCCAGCCTACAGGGGCTGAACACTGAAGCTTTCTTT. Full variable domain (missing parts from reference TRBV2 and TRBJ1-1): EPEVTQTPSHQVTQMGQEVILRCVPISNHLYFYWYRQILGQKVEFLVSFYNNEISEKSEIFDDQFSVERPDGSNFTLKIRSTKLEDSAMYFCASLQGLNTEAFFGQGTRLTVV.

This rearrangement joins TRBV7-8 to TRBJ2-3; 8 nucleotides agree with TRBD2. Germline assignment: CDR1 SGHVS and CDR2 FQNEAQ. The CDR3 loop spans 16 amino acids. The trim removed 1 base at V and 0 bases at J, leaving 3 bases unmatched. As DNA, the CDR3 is TGTGCCAGCAGCTTAGGGACTAGCCTTAGCACAGATACGCAGTATTTT. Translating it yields CASSLGTSLSTDTQYF.

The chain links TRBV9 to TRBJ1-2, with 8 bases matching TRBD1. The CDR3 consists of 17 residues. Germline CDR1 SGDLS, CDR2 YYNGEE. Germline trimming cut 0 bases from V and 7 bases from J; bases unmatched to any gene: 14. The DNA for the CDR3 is TGTGCCAGCAGCGTAGACTGGACAGGGCATCCAGGGATTGGCTACACCTTC. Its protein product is CASSVDWTGHPGIGYTF.

The CDR3 sequence is CASSVEGRTGTREEQYF. For the CDR3, the DNA is TGTGCCAGCAGCGTAGAGGGCCGCACCGGGACTAGGGAAGAGCAGTACTTC. The chain has TRBV9 and TRBJ2-7; 8 nucleotides line up with TRBD2. The CDR3 has 17 amino acids. The V gene end was trimmed by 0 bases and the J gene end by 7 bases; junction bases not matched to a gene: 15. The V gene's germline CDR1 is SGDLS and CDR2 YYNGEE.

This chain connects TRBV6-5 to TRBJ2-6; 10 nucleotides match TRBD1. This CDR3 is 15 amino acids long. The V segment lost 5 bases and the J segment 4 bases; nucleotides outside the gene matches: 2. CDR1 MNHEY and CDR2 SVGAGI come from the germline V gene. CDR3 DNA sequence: TGTGCCAGCAGTCGACAGGGGGCAGGGGCCAACGTCCTGACTTTC. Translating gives CASSRQGAGANVLTF.